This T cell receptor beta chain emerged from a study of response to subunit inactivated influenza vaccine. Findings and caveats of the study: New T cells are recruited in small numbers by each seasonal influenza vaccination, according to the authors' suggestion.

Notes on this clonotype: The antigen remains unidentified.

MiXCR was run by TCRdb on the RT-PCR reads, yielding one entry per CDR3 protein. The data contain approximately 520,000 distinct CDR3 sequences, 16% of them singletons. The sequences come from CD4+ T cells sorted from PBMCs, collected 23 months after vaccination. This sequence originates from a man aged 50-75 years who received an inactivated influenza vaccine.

The CDR3 loop reads CATSRQQNTGELFF. In DNA form, the CDR3 reads TGTGCCACCAGCAGGCAACAGAACACCGGGGAGCTGTTTTTT. The V call is TRBV15, the J call TRBJ2-2; D gene uncertain. The germline V gene encodes CDR1 LNHNV and CDR2 YYDKDF (reference sequence). The CDR3 sequence is 14 residues long. Trimming removed 3 bases from V and 1 base from J, with 6 bases in between.